The clone carrying this T cell receptor (beta chain) showed up just a few times. This entry is derived from a study of low-dose radiotherapy and immunotherapy resistance in tumors. Whole-study context: Fractions of 0.5 Gy went to Cohort 1 every 2 weeks, totaling 6.5 Gy. Patients took 300 mg oral aspirin daily for four cycles from cycle 1 day 1. First-strand cDNA used TRAV- and TRBV-specific primers, covering alpha and beta chains.

This CDR3 region has 16 residues. With 6 bases clipped from V and 4 bases from J, the junction kept 11 bases outside the gene matches. Germline V gene sequence: CDR1 MNHEY, CDR2 SVGEGT. The time point is: after trial treatment. The treatment is: LDRT plus nivolumab, ipilimumab, low-dose cyclophosphamide and aspirin (RACIN trial). It was nivolumab, ipilimumab, aspirin, low-dose cyclophosphamide and low-dose radiotherapy that donors received. TCR amplification used roughly 18 PCR cycles, a constant-region primer and a V-primer adapter. MiXCR, run by TCRdb on the reads, gives a single entry per CDR3 protein. This table holds around 57,000 distinct CDR3 sequences, roughly 31% found once.

The origin of this receptor is a male donor with rectosigmoid adenocarcinoma. This sequence joins TRBV6-2 or TRBV6-3 and TRBJ2-3; TRBD2 aligns across 9 bases. Sequenced material: PBMCs, taken after low-dose radiotherapy plus immunotherapy. The CDR3 reads CASSYSGGYYADTQYF. In nucleotides, the CDR3 is TGTGCCAGCAGCTACAGCGGGGGGTATTATGCAGATACGCAGTATTTT.